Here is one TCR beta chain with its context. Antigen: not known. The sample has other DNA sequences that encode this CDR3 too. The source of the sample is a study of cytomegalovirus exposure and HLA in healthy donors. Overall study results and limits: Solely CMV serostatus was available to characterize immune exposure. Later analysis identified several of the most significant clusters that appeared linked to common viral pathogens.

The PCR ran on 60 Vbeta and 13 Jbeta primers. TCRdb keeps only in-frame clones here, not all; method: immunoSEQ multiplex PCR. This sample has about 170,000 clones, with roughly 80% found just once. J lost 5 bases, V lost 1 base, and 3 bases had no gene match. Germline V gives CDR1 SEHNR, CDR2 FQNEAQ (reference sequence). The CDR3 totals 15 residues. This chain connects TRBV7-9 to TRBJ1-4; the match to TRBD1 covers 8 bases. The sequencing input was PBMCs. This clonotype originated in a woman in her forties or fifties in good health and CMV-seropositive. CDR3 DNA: TGTGCCAGCAGCTTAGGAGGACAGGGAAATGAAAAACTGTTTTTT. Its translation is CASSLGGQGNEKLFF.